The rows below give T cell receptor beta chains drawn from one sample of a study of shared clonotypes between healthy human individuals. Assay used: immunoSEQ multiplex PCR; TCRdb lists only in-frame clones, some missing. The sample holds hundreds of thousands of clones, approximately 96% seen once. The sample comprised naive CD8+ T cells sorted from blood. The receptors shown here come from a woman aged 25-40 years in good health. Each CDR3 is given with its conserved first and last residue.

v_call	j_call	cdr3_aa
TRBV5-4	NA	CASSLGDRTPYEQYF
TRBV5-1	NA	CASSEDRVYEQYF
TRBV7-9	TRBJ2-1	CASSKDRTGQPSYNEQFF
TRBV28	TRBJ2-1	CASSRQLRGGEQFF
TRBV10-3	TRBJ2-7	CAISESIEALYEQYF
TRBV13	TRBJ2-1	CASSSGPESSYNEQFF
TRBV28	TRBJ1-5	CASSRGRVVFQPQHF
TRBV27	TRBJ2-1	CASSLSPPAYNEQFF
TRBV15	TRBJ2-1	CATSRATSGSRVEQFF
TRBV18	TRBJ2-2	CASSPPTSGITGELFF
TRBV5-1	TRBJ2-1	CASSFPPGGGSSYNEQFF
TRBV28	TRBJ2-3	CASRRDLDTQYF